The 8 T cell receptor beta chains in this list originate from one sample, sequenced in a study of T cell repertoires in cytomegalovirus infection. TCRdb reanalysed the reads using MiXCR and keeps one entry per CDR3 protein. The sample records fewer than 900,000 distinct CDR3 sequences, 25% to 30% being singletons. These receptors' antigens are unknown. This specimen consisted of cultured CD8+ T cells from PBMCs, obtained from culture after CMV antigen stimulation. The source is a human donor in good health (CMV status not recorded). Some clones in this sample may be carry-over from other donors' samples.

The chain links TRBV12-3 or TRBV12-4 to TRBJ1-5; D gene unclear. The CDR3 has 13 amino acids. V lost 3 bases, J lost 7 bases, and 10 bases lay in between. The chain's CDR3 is CASSLSQSQPQHF. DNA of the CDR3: TGTGCCAGCAGTTTGTCACAGAGCCAGCCCCAGCATTTT.

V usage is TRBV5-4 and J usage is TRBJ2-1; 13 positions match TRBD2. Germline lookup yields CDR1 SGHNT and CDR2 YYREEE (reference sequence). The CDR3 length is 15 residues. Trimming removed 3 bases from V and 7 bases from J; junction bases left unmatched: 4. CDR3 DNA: TGTGCCAGCAGCTGGGGGACTAGCGGGGTAAATGAGCAGTTCTTC. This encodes CASSWGTSGVNEQFF.

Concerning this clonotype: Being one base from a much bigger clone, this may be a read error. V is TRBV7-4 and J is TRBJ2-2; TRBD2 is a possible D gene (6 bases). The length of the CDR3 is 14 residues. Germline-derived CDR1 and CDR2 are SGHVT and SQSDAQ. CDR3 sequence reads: CAGSLAENTGELFF. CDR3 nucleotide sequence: TGTGCCGGCAGCTTAGCGGAGAACACCGGGGAGCTGTTTTTT.

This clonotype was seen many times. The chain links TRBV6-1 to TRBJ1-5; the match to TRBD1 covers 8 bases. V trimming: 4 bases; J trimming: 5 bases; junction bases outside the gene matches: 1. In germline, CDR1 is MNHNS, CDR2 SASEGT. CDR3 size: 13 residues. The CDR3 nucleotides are TGTGCCAGCAGTGGGACAGGGTATCAGCCCCAGCATTTT. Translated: CASSGTGYQPQHF.

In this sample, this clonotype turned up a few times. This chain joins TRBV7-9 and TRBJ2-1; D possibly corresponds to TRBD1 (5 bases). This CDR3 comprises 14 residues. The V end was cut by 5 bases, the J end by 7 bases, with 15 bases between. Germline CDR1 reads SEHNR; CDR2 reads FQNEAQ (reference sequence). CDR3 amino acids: CASSLVAAGNEQFF. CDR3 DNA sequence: TGTGCCAGCAGCCTCGTCGCCGCAGGGAATGAGCAGTTCTTC.

CDR3 region: CASNFGQGSTNEKLFF. CDR3 in DNA: TGTGCCAGCAACTTTGGACAGGGCTCCACTAATGAAAAACTGTTTTTT. The chain is built from TRBV7-9 and TRBJ1-4; 8 bases align to TRBD1. V trimming: 7 bases; J trimming: 2 bases; junction bases outside the gene matches: 9. Looked up from germline, CDR1 is SEHNR and CDR2 is FQNEAQ (reference sequence). The CDR3 is 16 residues long.

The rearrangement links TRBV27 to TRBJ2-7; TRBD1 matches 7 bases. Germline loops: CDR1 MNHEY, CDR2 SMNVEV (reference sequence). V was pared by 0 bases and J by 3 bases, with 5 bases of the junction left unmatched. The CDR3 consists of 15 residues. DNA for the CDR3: TGTGCCAGCAGTTTATCAGGGGGCGCCGGCTACGAGCAGTACTTC. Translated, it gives CASSLSGGAGYEQYF.

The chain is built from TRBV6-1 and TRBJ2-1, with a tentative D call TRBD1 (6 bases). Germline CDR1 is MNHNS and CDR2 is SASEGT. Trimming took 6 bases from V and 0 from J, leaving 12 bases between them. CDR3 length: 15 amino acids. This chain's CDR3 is CASSVDRSSYNEQFF. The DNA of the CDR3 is TGTGCCAGCAGCGTCGACAGGAGCTCCTACAATGAGCAGTTCTTC.